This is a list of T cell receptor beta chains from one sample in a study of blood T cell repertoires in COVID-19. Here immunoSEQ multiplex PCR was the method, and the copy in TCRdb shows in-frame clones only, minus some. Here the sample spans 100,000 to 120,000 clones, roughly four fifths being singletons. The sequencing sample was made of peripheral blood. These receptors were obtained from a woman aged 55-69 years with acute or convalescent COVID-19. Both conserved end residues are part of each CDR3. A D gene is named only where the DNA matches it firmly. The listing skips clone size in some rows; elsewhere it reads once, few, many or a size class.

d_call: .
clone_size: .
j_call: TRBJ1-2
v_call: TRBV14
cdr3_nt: TGTGCCAGCAGCTCAGGGTTACACTATGGCTACACCTTC
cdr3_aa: CASSSGLHYGYTF

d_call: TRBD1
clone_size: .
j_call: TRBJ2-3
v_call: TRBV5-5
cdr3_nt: TGTGCCAGCAGCAACCGCCCAGGGGGCGCATCAGATACGCAGTATTTT
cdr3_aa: CASSNRPGGASDTQYF

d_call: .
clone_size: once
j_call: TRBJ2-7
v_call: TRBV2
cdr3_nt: TGTGCCAGCAGAATCGAGTCTGAGTACTTC
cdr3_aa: CASRIESEYF

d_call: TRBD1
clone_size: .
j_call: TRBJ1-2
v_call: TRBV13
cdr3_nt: TGTGCCAGCAGAGGGCCGGGACAGGAGGCCTACTATGGCTACACCTTC
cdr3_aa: CASRGPGQEAYYGYTF

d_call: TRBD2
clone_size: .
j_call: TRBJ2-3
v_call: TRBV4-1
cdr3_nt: TGCGCCAGCAGCCACCCGGGAGGGGTGAACACAGATACGCAGTATTTT
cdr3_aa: CASSHPGGVNTDTQYF

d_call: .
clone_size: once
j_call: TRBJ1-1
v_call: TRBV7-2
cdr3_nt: TGTGCCAGCAGCTTAGCCGGGTCCCCCCCGGAAATCTTT
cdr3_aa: CASSLAGSPPEIF

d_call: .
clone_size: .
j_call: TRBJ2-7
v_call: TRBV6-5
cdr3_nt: TGTGCCAGCAGTTCCCTCCAGGGCGCGCAGTACTTC
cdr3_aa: CASSSLQGAQYF

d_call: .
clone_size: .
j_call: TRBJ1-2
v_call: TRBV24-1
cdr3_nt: TGTGCCACCAGTGATTTGTCGCAGAACTATGGCTACACCTTC
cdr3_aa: CATSDLSQNYGYTF

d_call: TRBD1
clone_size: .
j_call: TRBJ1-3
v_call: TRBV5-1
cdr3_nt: TGCGCCAGCAGCCCAGGACAGGGCTCTGGAAACACCATATATTTT
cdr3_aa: CASSPGQGSGNTIYF

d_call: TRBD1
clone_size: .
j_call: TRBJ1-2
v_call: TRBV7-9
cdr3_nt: TGTGCCAGCACCCTCGGACAGGGGAACTATGGCTACACCTTC
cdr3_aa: CASTLGQGNYGYTF

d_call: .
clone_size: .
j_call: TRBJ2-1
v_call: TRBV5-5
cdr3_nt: TGTGCCAGCAGCTTGTCAGACTCCTACAATGAGCAGTTCTTC
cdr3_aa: CASSLSDSYNEQFF

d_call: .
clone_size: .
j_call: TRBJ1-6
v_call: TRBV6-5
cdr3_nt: TGTGCCGGGACAACCTCCTATAATTCACCCCTCCACTTT
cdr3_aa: CAGTTSYNSPLHF

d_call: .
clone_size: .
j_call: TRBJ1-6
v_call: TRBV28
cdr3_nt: TGTGCCAGCAGTATATTCCTTTCACCCCTCCACTTT
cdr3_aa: CASSIFLSPLHF

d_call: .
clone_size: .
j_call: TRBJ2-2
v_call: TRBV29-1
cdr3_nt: TGCAGCGTTGGTGGGGGGTCCGGGGAGCTGTTTTTT
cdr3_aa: CSVGGGSGELFF

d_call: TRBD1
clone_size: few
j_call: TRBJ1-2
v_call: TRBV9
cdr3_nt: TGTGCCAGCAGCGTGCAGGACAGGGAGGGTGGCTACACCTTC
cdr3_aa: CASSVQDREGGYTF

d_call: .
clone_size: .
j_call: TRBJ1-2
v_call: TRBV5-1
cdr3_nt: TGCGCCAGCAATTTCGGTCAGGGCTATGGCTACACCTTC
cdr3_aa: CASNFGQGYGYTF

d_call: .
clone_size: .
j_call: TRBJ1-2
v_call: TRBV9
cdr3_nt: TGTGCCAGCAGTGCAACAGGGATGTCGCTCTATGGCTACACCTTC
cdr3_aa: CASSATGMSLYGYTF

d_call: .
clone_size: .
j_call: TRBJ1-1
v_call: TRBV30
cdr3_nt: TGTGCCTGGAGTGTCTCAGAAAACACTGAAGCTTTCTTT
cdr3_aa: CAWSVSENTEAFF

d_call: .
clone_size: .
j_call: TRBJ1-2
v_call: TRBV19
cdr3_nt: TGTGCCAGTAGTATATCCCAGGGCCAGCTTGGCTACACCTTC
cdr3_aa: CASSISQGQLGYTF

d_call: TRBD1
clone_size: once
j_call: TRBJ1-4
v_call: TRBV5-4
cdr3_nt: TGTGCCAGCAGCTTGGCCATCGGGACAGGCCCAGAAAAACTGTTTTTT
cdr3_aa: CASSLAIGTGPEKLFF

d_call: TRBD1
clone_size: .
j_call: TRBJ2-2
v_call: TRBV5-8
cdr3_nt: TGTGCCAGCAGCTTGTGGGACAGGGCGACGAGCGGGGAGCTGTTTTTT
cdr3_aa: CASSLWDRATSGELFF

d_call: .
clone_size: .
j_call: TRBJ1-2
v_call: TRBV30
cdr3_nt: TGTGCCTGTCAAGTGGGACAAAGGGGTGGCTACACCTTC
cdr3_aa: CACQVGQRGGYTF

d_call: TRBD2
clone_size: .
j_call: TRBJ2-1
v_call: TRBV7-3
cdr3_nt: TGTGCCAGCAGCTTAATAAGGACTAGCGGGGTCTACAATGAGCAGTTCTTC
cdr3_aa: CASSLIRTSGVYNEQFF

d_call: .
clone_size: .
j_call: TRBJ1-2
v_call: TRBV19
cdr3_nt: TGTGCCAGTCGGGAAGGCGGGTGGGACTATGGCTACACCTTC
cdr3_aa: CASREGGWDYGYTF